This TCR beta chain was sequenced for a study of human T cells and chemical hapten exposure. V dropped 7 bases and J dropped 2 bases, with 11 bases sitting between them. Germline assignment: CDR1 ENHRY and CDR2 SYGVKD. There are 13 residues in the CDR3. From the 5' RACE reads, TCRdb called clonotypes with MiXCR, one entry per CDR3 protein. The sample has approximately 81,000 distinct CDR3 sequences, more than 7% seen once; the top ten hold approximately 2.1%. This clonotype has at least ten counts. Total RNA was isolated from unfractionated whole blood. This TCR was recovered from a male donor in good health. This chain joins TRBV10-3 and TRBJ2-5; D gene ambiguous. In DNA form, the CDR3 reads TGTGCCATCACAAAGGGCCCTCAAGAGACCCAGTACTTC. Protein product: CAITKGPQETQYF.